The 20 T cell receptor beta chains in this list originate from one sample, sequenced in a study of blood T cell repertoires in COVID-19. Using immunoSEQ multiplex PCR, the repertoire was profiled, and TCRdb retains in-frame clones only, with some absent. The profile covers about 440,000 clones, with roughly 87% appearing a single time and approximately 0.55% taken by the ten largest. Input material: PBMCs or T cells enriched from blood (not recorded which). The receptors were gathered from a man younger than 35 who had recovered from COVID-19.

CDR3 sequence reads: CASSPTGFREQYF. The CDR3 bases are TGTGCCAGTAGTCCCACGGGGTTCCGGGAGCAGTACTTC. The rearrangement uses TRBV19 and TRBJ2-7; possible D gene TRBD2, 5 bases. This CDR3 spans 13 amino acids. Germline CDR1 reads LNHDA; CDR2 reads SQIVND (reference sequence). V was cut by 5 bases and J by 7 bases, with 15 bases left in between.

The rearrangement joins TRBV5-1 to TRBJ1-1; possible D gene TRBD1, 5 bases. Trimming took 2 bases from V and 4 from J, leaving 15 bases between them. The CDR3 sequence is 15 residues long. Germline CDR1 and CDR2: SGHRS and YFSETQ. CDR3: CASSLSSRVSTEAFF. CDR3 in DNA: TGCGCCAGCAGCTTATCAAGCAGGGTGAGCACTGAAGCTTTCTTT.

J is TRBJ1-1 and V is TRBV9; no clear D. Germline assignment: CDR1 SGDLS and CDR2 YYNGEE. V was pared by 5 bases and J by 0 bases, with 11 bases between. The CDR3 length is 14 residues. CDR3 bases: TGTGCCAGCAGTCAGACTCCTATGAACACTGAAGCTTTCTTT. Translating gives CASSQTPMNTEAFF.

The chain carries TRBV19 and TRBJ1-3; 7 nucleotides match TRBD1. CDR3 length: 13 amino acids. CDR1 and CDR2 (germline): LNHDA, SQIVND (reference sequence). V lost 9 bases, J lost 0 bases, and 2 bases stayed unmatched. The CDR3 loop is CASGQVSGNTIYF. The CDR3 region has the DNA TGTGCCAGCGGACAGGTCTCTGGAAACACCATATATTTT.

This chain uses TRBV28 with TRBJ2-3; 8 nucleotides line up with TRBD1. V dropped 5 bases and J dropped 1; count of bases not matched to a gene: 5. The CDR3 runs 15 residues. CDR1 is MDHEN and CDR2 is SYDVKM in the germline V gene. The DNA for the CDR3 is TGTGCCAGCAGTCACACGACAGGGGGCACAGATACGCAGTATTTT. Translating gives CASSHTTGGTDTQYF. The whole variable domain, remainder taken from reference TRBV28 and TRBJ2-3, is DVKVTQSSRYLVKRTGEKVFLECVQDMDHENMFWYRQDPGLGLRLIYFSYDVKMKEKGDIPEGYSVSREKKERFSLILESASTNQTSMYLCASSHTTGGTDTQYFGPGTRLTVL.

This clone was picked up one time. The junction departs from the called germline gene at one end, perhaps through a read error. For the CDR3, the DNA is TGTGCCAGCTCCCCACCGGGCGGCACAGATACGCAGTATTTT. Its protein is CASSPPGGTDTQYF. The rearrangement links TRBV18 to TRBJ2-3; no clear D. CDR1 and CDR2 from the germline V gene are KGHSH and LQKENI. The CDR3 is 14 residues long.

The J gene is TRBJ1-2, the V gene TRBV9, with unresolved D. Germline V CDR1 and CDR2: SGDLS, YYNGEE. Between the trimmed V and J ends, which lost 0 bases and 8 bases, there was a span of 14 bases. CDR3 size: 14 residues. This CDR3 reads CASSVAGSRDGYTF. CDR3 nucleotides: TGTGCCAGCAGCGTAGCCGGGTCTCGAGACGGCTACACCTTC.

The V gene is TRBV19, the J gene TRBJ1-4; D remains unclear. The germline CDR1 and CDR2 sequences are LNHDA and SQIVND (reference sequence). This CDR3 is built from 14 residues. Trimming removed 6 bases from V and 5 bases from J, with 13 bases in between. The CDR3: CASSRRELNEKLFF. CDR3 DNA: TGTGCCAGTAGCCGGAGGGAACTGAATGAAAAACTGTTTTTT.

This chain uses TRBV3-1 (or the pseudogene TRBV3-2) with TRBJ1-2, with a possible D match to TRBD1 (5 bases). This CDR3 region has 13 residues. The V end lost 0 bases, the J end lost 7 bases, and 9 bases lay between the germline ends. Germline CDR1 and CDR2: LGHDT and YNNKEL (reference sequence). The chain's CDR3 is CASSQEQGGGYTF. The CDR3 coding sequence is TGTGCCAGCAGCCAAGAGCAGGGAGGTGGCTACACCTTC.

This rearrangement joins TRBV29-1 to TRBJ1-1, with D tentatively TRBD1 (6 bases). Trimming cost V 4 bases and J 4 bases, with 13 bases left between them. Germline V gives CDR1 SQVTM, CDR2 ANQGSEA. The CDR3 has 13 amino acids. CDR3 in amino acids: CSVGDRSITEAFF. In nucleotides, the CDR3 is TGCAGCGTTGGAGACAGGTCGATCACTGAAGCTTTCTTT.

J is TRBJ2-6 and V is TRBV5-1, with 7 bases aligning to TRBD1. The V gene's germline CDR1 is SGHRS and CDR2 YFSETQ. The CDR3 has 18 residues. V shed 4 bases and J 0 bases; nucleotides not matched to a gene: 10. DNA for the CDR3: TGCGCCAGCAGCCTATTAACAGGGGCCTCCTCTGGGGCCAACGTCCTGACTTTC. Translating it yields CASSLLTGASSGANVLTF. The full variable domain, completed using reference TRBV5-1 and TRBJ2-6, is KAGVTQTPRYLIKTRGQQVTLSCSPISGHRSVSWYQQTPGQGLQFLFEYFSETQRNKGNFPGRFSGRQFSNSRSEMNVSTLELGDSALYLCASSLLTGASSGANVLTFGAGSRLTVL.

The CDR3 region is CASSGDRGPAGELFF. The CDR3 nucleotides are TGTGCCAGCAGCGGGGACAGGGGGCCCGCCGGGGAGCTGTTTTTT. This rearrangement joins TRBV2 to TRBJ2-2; 12 bases are a match to TRBD1. V lost 6 bases to trimming and J lost 6 bases; unmatched junction nucleotides: 5. CDR3 length: 15 residues. The V gene's germline CDR1 is SNHLY and CDR2 FYNNEI.

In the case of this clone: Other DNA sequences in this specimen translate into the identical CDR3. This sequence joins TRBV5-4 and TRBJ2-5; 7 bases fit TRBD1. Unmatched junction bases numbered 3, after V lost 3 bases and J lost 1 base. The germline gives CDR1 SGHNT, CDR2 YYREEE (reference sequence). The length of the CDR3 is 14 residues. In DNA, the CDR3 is TGTGCCAGCAGCTCAGGGGGTACCCAAGAGACCCAGTACTTC. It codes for CASSSGGTQETQYF.

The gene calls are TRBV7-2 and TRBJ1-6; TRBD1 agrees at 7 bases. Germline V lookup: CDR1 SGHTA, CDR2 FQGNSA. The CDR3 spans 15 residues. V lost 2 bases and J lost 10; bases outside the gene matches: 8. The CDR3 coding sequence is TGTGCCAGCAGCTTACGCGACAGGGAGTGGTCACCCCTCCACTTT. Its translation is CASSLRDREWSPLHF.

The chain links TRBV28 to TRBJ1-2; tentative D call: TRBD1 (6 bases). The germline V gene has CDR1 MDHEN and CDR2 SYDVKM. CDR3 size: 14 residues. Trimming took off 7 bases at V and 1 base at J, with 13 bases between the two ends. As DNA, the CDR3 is TGTGCCAGCACTGGGGGGGGCTATAACTATGGCTACACCTTC. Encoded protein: CASTGGGYNYGYTF.

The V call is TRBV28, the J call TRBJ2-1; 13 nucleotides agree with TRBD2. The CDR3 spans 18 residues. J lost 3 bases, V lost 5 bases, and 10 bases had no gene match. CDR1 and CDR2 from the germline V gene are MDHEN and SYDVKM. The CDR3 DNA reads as TGTGCCAGCAGTCCCCGCCGGACTAGCGGGGGTCTCTACAATGAGCAGTTCTTC. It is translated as CASSPRRTSGGLYNEQFF.

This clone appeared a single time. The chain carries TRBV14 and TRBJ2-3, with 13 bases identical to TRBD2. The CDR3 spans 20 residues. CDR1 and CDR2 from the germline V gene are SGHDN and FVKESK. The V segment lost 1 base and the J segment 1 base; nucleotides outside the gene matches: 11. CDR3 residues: CASSQAVETSGRMGTDTQYF. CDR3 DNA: TGTGCCAGCAGCCAAGCCGTTGAGACTAGCGGGAGGATGGGCACAGATACGCAGTATTTT.

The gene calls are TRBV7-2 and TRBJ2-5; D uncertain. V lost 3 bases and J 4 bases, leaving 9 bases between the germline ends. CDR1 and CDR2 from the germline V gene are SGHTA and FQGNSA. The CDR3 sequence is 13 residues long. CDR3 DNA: TGTGCCAGCAGCTTCTATAATGCAGAGACCCAGTACTTC. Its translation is CASSFYNAETQYF. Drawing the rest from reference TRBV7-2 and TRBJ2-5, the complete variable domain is GAGVSQSPSNKVTEKGKDVELRCDPISGHTALYWYRQSLGQGLEFLIYFQGNSAPDKSGLPSDRFSAERTGGSVSTLTIQRTQQEDSAVYLCASSFYNAETQYFGPGTRLLVL.

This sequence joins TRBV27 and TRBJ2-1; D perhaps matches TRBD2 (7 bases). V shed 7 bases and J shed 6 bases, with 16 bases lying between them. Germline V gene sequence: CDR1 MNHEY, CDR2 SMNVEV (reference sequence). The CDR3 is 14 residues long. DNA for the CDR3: TGTGCCAGCACTGTCGGACTAGGGGGCAATGAGCAGTTCTTC. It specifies CASTVGLGGNEQFF.

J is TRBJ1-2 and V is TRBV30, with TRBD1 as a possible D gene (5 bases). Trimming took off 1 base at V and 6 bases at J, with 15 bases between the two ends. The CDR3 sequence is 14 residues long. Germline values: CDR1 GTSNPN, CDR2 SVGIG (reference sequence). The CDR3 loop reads CAWSDGASQDGYTF. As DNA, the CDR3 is TGTGCCTGGAGTGATGGGGCCAGTCAAGATGGCTACACCTTC.